The rows below give T cell receptor beta chains drawn from one sample of a study of blood T cells in healthy people across ages. Via MiXCR, TCRdb re-called the 5' RACE reads, giving one row per CDR3 protein. The sample has 800,000 or so distinct CDR3 sequences; around 25% are singletons. Separately, the same data were catalogued under a study of T cells of mothers and their children.

The sequenced sample consisted of blood. These receptors were obtained from a boy between 10 and 17 years old in good health. Both conserved end residues are part of each CDR3. Fields, in order: CDR3 length, clone size, J gene, V gene, D gene, CDR3 DNA, CDR3 protein. D genes are given only for firm matches. Some rows mark clone size as missing; the rest say once, few, many or name a class of expanded clone.

cdr3_length: 15
clone_size: once
j_call: TRBJ2-3
v_call: TRBV7-9
d_call: .
cdr3_nt: TGTGCCAGCAGCTTATCAGCGGGCAGCACAGATACGCAGTATTTT
cdr3_aa: CASSLSAGSTDTQYF

cdr3_length: 15
clone_size: few
j_call: TRBJ1-4
v_call: TRBV7-9
d_call: .
cdr3_nt: TGTGCCAGCCTCCCGACGTACGGACAAAATGAAAAACTGTTTTTT
cdr3_aa: CASLPTYGQNEKLFF

cdr3_length: 14
clone_size: .
j_call: TRBJ1-1
v_call: TRBV12-3/TRBV12-4
d_call: .
cdr3_nt: TGTGCCAGCAGTCCCAGGGGAGATTTCTCTGAAGCTTTCTTT
cdr3_aa: CASSPRGDFSEAFF

cdr3_length: 15
clone_size: .
j_call: TRBJ1-5
v_call: TRBV6-6
d_call: .
cdr3_nt: TGTGCCAGCAGTTACTTTGGGCAGAGCAATCAGCCCCAGCATTTT
cdr3_aa: CASSYFGQSNQPQHF

cdr3_length: 12
clone_size: .
j_call: TRBJ1-2
v_call: TRBV7-2
d_call: .
cdr3_nt: TGTGCCAGCAGCGAGGGCCTCTATGGCTACACCTTC
cdr3_aa: CASSEGLYGYTF

cdr3_length: 14
clone_size: few
j_call: TRBJ2-5
v_call: TRBV29-1
d_call: TRBD2
cdr3_nt: TGCAGCGTCTTTCCCTCTAGCGGGGAAGAGACCCAGTACTTC
cdr3_aa: CSVFPSSGEETQYF

cdr3_length: 14
clone_size: .
j_call: TRBJ2-5
v_call: TRBV9
d_call: .
cdr3_nt: TGTGCCAGCAGCGTAGCGCAGGGAGCAGAGACCCAGTACTTC
cdr3_aa: CASSVAQGAETQYF

cdr3_length: 18
clone_size: .
j_call: TRBJ2-7
v_call: TRBV6-1
d_call: .
cdr3_nt: TGTGCCAGCAGCAAGAGGGGCAGGGGAGTGGTGGGGACTACCGAGCAGTACTTC
cdr3_aa: CASSKRGRGVVGTTEQYF

cdr3_length: 16
clone_size: .
j_call: TRBJ1-4
v_call: TRBV4-3
d_call: .
cdr3_nt: TGCGCCAGCAGCCAAACCCCGGGCAGGGGTATTGAAAAACTGTTTTTT
cdr3_aa: CASSQTPGRGIEKLFF

cdr3_length: 15
clone_size: .
j_call: TRBJ2-1
v_call: TRBV19
d_call: TRBD2
cdr3_nt: TGTGCCAGTCGGTTCGGCGGGAGCCCCTACAATGAGCAGTTCTTC
cdr3_aa: CASRFGGSPYNEQFF

cdr3_length: 17
clone_size: .
j_call: TRBJ1-2
v_call: TRBV11-2
d_call: TRBD1
cdr3_nt: TGTGCCAGCAGCGCGCCGGGACAGGGAAACTTCAACTATGGCTACACCTTC
cdr3_aa: CASSAPGQGNFNYGYTF

cdr3_length: 14
clone_size: many
j_call: TRBJ2-3
v_call: TRBV6-4
d_call: TRBD2
cdr3_nt: TGTGCCAGCAGTGAAGCGGGAGAACCAGATACGCAGTATTTT
cdr3_aa: CASSEAGEPDTQYF

cdr3_length: 16
clone_size: .
j_call: TRBJ2-5
v_call: TRBV20-1
d_call: TRBD2
cdr3_nt: TGCAGTGCTAGAGAATCGATAGCGGGAGTACAAGAGACCCAGTACTTC
cdr3_aa: CSARESIAGVQETQYF

cdr3_length: 15
clone_size: .
j_call: TRBJ2-1
v_call: TRBV9
d_call: .
cdr3_nt: TGTGCCAGCAGTTATAGCAGGGGGGCTACAAATGAGCAGTTCTTC
cdr3_aa: CASSYSRGATNEQFF

cdr3_length: 15
clone_size: few
j_call: TRBJ2-7
v_call: TRBV3-1
d_call: TRBD1
cdr3_nt: TGTGCCAGCAGCCTCCGACAGGGGCCCTCCTACGAGCAGTACTTC
cdr3_aa: CASSLRQGPSYEQYF

cdr3_length: 16
clone_size: .
j_call: TRBJ2-1
v_call: TRBV7-2
d_call: .
cdr3_nt: TGTGCCAGCAGCTTAGTTGGGGCAGGGGGGAACAATGAGCAGTTCTTC
cdr3_aa: CASSLVGAGGNNEQFF

cdr3_length: 13
clone_size: .
j_call: TRBJ2-7
v_call: TRBV6-5
d_call: .
cdr3_nt: TGTGCCAGCAGTTACCTTGGAGGGTACGAGCAGTACTTC
cdr3_aa: CASSYLGGYEQYF

cdr3_length: 16
clone_size: .
j_call: TRBJ1-2
v_call: TRBV12-3/TRBV12-4
d_call: .
cdr3_nt: TGTGCCAGCATTCGGCTGGGATCCGAAGCTAACTATGGCTACACCTTC
cdr3_aa: CASIRLGSEANYGYTF

cdr3_length: 15
clone_size: .
j_call: TRBJ2-1
v_call: TRBV18
d_call: TRBD2
cdr3_nt: TGTGCCAGCTCACCTGTTGCGGGGGGATACAATGAGCAGTTCTTC
cdr3_aa: CASSPVAGGYNEQFF

cdr3_length: 16
clone_size: few
j_call: TRBJ2-1
v_call: TRBV7-2
d_call: TRBD1
cdr3_nt: TGTGCCAGCAGCTTAGGTCTGGGACAGGGGGAGAATGAGCAGTTCTTC
cdr3_aa: CASSLGLGQGENEQFF

cdr3_length: 16
clone_size: .
j_call: TRBJ2-6
v_call: TRBV20-1
d_call: TRBD2
cdr3_nt: TGCAGTGCTAGAGTCGGACTAGCTTACGGGGCCAACGTCCTGACTTTC
cdr3_aa: CSARVGLAYGANVLTF

cdr3_length: 13
clone_size: few
j_call: TRBJ2-7
v_call: TRBV7-2
d_call: .
cdr3_nt: TGTGCCAGCAGCGTGCGCAGGGACTACGAGCAGTACTTC
cdr3_aa: CASSVRRDYEQYF

cdr3_length: 14
clone_size: .
j_call: TRBJ1-4
v_call: TRBV30
d_call: .
cdr3_nt: TGTGCCTGGAGTGTACGAGGGGCGGGGGAAAAACTGTTTTTT
cdr3_aa: CAWSVRGAGEKLFF

cdr3_length: 14
clone_size: .
j_call: TRBJ1-2
v_call: TRBV4-3
d_call: TRBD1
cdr3_nt: TGCGCCAGCAGCGCACGACAGGGGGCGCGTGGCTACACCTTC
cdr3_aa: CASSARQGARGYTF

cdr3_length: 16
clone_size: many
j_call: TRBJ2-1
v_call: TRBV6-5
d_call: .
cdr3_nt: TGTGCCAGCAGTTACTCTGGTGGGGGCCCCTACAATGAGCAGTTCTTC
cdr3_aa: CASSYSGGGPYNEQFF

cdr3_length: 13
clone_size: .
j_call: TRBJ2-3
v_call: TRBV12-5
d_call: .
cdr3_nt: TGTGCTTTACGTACAGGTAGCACAGATACGCAGTATTTT
cdr3_aa: CALRTGSTDTQYF

cdr3_length: 15
clone_size: once
j_call: TRBJ1-2
v_call: TRBV7-9
d_call: TRBD1
cdr3_nt: TGTGCCAGCAGCTTAGTAGTCAGGGGGGACTATGGCTACACCTTC
cdr3_aa: CASSLVVRGDYGYTF

cdr3_length: 15
clone_size: .
j_call: TRBJ2-5
v_call: TRBV29-1
d_call: TRBD2
cdr3_nt: TGCAGCGTTGAACTAGCGGGAGGCCGCCAAGAGACCCAGTACTTC
cdr3_aa: CSVELAGGRQETQYF

cdr3_length: 15
clone_size: .
j_call: TRBJ2-3
v_call: TRBV20-1
d_call: .
cdr3_nt: TGCAGTGCTAGAGATCCCTCTAAGGAGGCAGATACGCAGTATTTT
cdr3_aa: CSARDPSKEADTQYF

cdr3_length: 13
clone_size: .
j_call: TRBJ2-5
v_call: TRBV5-5
d_call: .
cdr3_nt: TGTGCCAGCAGCGTAACATACCAAGAGACCCAGTACTTC
cdr3_aa: CASSVTYQETQYF

cdr3_length: 16
clone_size: .
j_call: TRBJ1-2
v_call: TRBV4-3
d_call: .
cdr3_nt: TGCGCCAGCAGCCAAGACCTTAGCGGGGTACACTATGGCTACACCTTC
cdr3_aa: CASSQDLSGVHYGYTF

cdr3_length: 15
clone_size: few
j_call: TRBJ2-5
v_call: TRBV15
d_call: TRBD2
cdr3_nt: TGTGCCACCAGCAGAGGCGGGGGGGGCCAAGAGACCCAGTACTTC
cdr3_aa: CATSRGGGGQETQYF

cdr3_length: 14
clone_size: few
j_call: TRBJ2-1
v_call: TRBV12-3/TRBV12-4
d_call: .
cdr3_nt: TGTGCCAGCAGTTTTACTCTCTCCTACAATGAGCAGTTCTTC
cdr3_aa: CASSFTLSYNEQFF

cdr3_length: 14
clone_size: .
j_call: TRBJ2-1
v_call: TRBV7-2
d_call: .
cdr3_nt: TGTGCCAGCAGCTCGGAGGGGGCGGGATATGAGCAGTTCTTC
cdr3_aa: CASSSEGAGYEQFF

cdr3_length: 13
clone_size: few
j_call: TRBJ1-2
v_call: TRBV20-1
d_call: .
cdr3_nt: TGCAGTGCTGGAAACAGGTTCGACTATGGCTACACCTTC
cdr3_aa: CSAGNRFDYGYTF

cdr3_length: 12
clone_size: .
j_call: TRBJ2-1
v_call: TRBV10-3
d_call: .
cdr3_nt: TGTGCCATCAGTCAAGAGGGAAATGAGCAGTTCTTC
cdr3_aa: CAISQEGNEQFF

cdr3_length: 12
clone_size: many
j_call: TRBJ2-3
v_call: TRBV5-1
d_call: .
cdr3_nt: TGTGCCAGCAGCTTAGGGGCAGATACGCAGTATTTT
cdr3_aa: CASSLGADTQYF

cdr3_length: 14
clone_size: .
j_call: TRBJ1-2
v_call: TRBV4-3
d_call: .
cdr3_nt: TGCGCCAGCAGCCAAGATAGGACGGGGGGAGGCTACACCTTC
cdr3_aa: CASSQDRTGGGYTF

cdr3_length: 15
clone_size: .
j_call: TRBJ2-5
v_call: TRBV7-2
d_call: .
cdr3_nt: TGTGCCAACAGGGTAGGGGGAGGGAGGCAAGAGACCCAGTACTTC
cdr3_aa: CANRVGGGRQETQYF

cdr3_length: 13
clone_size: few
j_call: TRBJ2-5
v_call: TRBV29-1
d_call: .
cdr3_nt: TGCAGCGTTGAAGGGACAGACCAAGAGACCCAGTACTTC
cdr3_aa: CSVEGTDQETQYF

cdr3_length: 17
clone_size: .
j_call: TRBJ2-1
v_call: TRBV28
d_call: TRBD2
cdr3_nt: TGTGCCAGCAGTTTACGTAATCTAGCGGGAGCCTACAATGAGCAGTTCTTC
cdr3_aa: CASSLRNLAGAYNEQFF

cdr3_length: 13
clone_size: .
j_call: TRBJ1-1
v_call: TRBV29-1
d_call: .
cdr3_nt: TGCAGCGTCGGAGGACAGTGGAACACTGAAGCTTTCTTT
cdr3_aa: CSVGGQWNTEAFF

cdr3_length: 13
clone_size: .
j_call: TRBJ2-7
v_call: TRBV28
d_call: .
cdr3_nt: TGTGCCAGCAGCGACAGCGCCGTCTACGAGCAGTACTTC
cdr3_aa: CASSDSAVYEQYF

cdr3_length: 11
clone_size: few
j_call: TRBJ2-1
v_call: TRBV10-3
d_call: .
cdr3_nt: TGTGCCACCGGACAGTTGGATGAGCAGTTCTTC
cdr3_aa: CATGQLDEQFF

cdr3_length: 13
clone_size: .
j_call: TRBJ2-1
v_call: TRBV20-1
d_call: .
cdr3_nt: TGCAGTGCTAGAGGCATAGGCTACAATGAGCAGTTCTTC
cdr3_aa: CSARGIGYNEQFF

cdr3_length: 12
clone_size: few
j_call: TRBJ2-3
v_call: TRBV2
d_call: .
cdr3_nt: TGTGCCAGCAGAAGGTATCCGGATACGCAGTATTTT
cdr3_aa: CASRRYPDTQYF

cdr3_length: 15
clone_size: .
j_call: TRBJ1-4
v_call: TRBV4-1
d_call: .
cdr3_nt: TGCGCCAGCAGCCAAGTAGTGGGAACTAATGAAAAACTGTTTTTT
cdr3_aa: CASSQVVGTNEKLFF

cdr3_length: 15
clone_size: few
j_call: TRBJ1-5
v_call: TRBV5-6
d_call: .
cdr3_nt: TGTGCCAGCACCTACGGGGCAGGGGGCAATCAGCCCCAGCATTTT
cdr3_aa: CASTYGAGGNQPQHF

cdr3_length: 12
clone_size: few
j_call: TRBJ1-2
v_call: TRBV28
d_call: .
cdr3_nt: TGTGCCAGCAGGATGGGACCTCATGGCTACACCTTC
cdr3_aa: CASRMGPHGYTF

cdr3_length: 16
clone_size: .
j_call: TRBJ2-7
v_call: TRBV4-1
d_call: TRBD2
cdr3_nt: TGCGCCAGCAGCCAAGATCCCGGACTAGCGGGAATTGAGCAGTACTTC
cdr3_aa: CASSQDPGLAGIEQYF

cdr3_length: 17
clone_size: .
j_call: TRBJ1-1
v_call: TRBV7-3
d_call: .
cdr3_nt: TGTGCCAGCAGCTCCCAGTCATCGTGGCAGTCCGACACTGAAGCTTTCTTT
cdr3_aa: CASSSQSSWQSDTEAFF

cdr3_length: 17
clone_size: .
j_call: TRBJ2-3
v_call: TRBV20-1
d_call: TRBD2
cdr3_nt: TGCAGTGCCGAACCCGGACTAGCGGGAGCCCGCACAGATACGCAGTATTTT
cdr3_aa: CSAEPGLAGARTDTQYF

cdr3_length: 16
clone_size: .
j_call: TRBJ1-1
v_call: TRBV6-5
d_call: .
cdr3_nt: TGTGCCAGCAGTTACCCCCCGGGACAACTGAACACTGAAGCTTTCTTT
cdr3_aa: CASSYPPGQLNTEAFF

cdr3_length: 20
clone_size: .
j_call: TRBJ2-3
v_call: TRBV20-1
d_call: TRBD2
cdr3_nt: TGCAGTGCTAGAGATCTCCTGGGACTAGCGGGAGTGGGCAGCACAGATACGCAGTATTTT
cdr3_aa: CSARDLLGLAGVGSTDTQYF

cdr3_length: 15
clone_size: .
j_call: TRBJ2-7
v_call: TRBV5-1
d_call: TRBD1
cdr3_nt: TGCGCCAGCAGCTTGGCGGGACAGAGGGGCCACGAGCAGTACTTC
cdr3_aa: CASSLAGQRGHEQYF

cdr3_length: 14
clone_size: .
j_call: TRBJ2-1
v_call: TRBV29-1
d_call: .
cdr3_nt: TGCAGCGTTCCCGGCAGGGGACTCTACAATGAGCAGTTCTTC
cdr3_aa: CSVPGRGLYNEQFF

cdr3_length: 17
clone_size: few
j_call: TRBJ2-3
v_call: TRBV6-9
d_call: TRBD1
cdr3_nt: TGTGCCGGCAGCCAGCCCCTACAGGGGGCTGACACAGATACGCAGTATTTT
cdr3_aa: CAGSQPLQGADTDTQYF

cdr3_length: 15
clone_size: few
j_call: TRBJ2-3
v_call: TRBV7-2
d_call: .
cdr3_nt: TGTGCCAGCACCTTAAGGGGACTGGCTACAGATACGCAGTATTTT
cdr3_aa: CASTLRGLATDTQYF